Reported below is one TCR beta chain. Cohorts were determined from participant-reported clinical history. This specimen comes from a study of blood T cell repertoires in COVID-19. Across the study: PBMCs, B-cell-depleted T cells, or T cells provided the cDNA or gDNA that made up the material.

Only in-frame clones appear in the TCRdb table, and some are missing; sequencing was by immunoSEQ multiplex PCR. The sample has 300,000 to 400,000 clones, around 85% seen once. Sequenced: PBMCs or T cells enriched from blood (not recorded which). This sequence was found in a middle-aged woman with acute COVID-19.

CDR3 region: CASSLSGGASETQYF. CDR3 sequence (DNA): TGTGCCAGCAGCTTGAGCGGGGGGGCCTCTGAGACCCAGTACTTC. The rearrangement uses TRBV7-8 and TRBJ2-5; 10 bases are shared with TRBD2. The CDR3 totals 15 residues. V trimming: 3 bases; J trimming: 5 bases; junction bases outside the gene matches: 6. Germline CDR1 and CDR2: SGHVS and FQNEAQ.